One and the same sample provided the 24 T cell receptor beta chains below, sequenced in a study of T cells in Graves' hyperthyroidism and ophthalmopathy. Using RNA transcripts as the source, TCR beta CDR3 regions were amplified. First-round RT-PCR targeting the TCR CDR3 was performed with the HTBI primer set. TCRdb reprocessed the multiplex PCR reads via MiXCR and lists one record per CDR3 protein. The sample records nearly 600,000 distinct CDR3 sequences, approximately 15% being singletons. Sequenced: blood. The receptors stem from a woman in her thirties with Graves' hyperthyroidism that later progressed to Graves' ophthalmopathy.

This clonotype was counted a few times. The chain employs TRBV27 and TRBJ2-5; tentatively, D is TRBD1 (5 bases). Germline V gene data show CDR1 as MNHEY and CDR2 as SMNVEV (reference sequence). Trimming pared 5 bases from V and 4 bases from J, leaving 8 bases between. This CDR3 has 12 amino acids. CDR3 coding DNA: TGTGCCAGCAGTAGGGGCACAGAGACCCAGTACTTC. This translates into CASSRGTETQYF.

This clonotype was seen repeatedly, ten times or more. This chain joins TRBV11-3 and TRBJ1-1; 9 positions agree with TRBD1. Germline V gives CDR1 SGHNT, CDR2 YENEEA. V trimming: 3 bases; J trimming: 11 bases; junction bases outside the gene matches: 16. The CDR3 runs to 16 residues. CDR3 residues: CASSFSLGQGPKEAFF. DNA for the CDR3: TGTGCCAGCAGCTTCTCCTTGGGACAGGGCCCTAAAGAGGCTTTCTTT.

This clonotype was counted at least ten times. The chain has TRBV11-2 and TRBJ2-7; 7 nucleotides align to TRBD2. Germline loops: CDR1 SGHAT, CDR2 FQNNGV. J was trimmed by 7 bases and V by 3 bases; bases with no gene match: 15. The CDR3 is 16 residues long. As DNA, the CDR3 is TGTGCCAGCAGCTTGGAGCTAGCGGACGTTTTAGGAGAGCAGTACTTC. Encoded protein: CASSLELADVLGEQYF. Based on the CDR3 plus reference TRBV11-2 and TRBJ2-7, the full variable domain is EAGVAQSPRYKIIEKRQSVAFWCNPISGHATLYWYQQILGQGPKLLIQFQNNGVVDDSQLPKDRFSAERLKGVDSTLKIQPAKLEDSAVYLCASSLELADVLGEQYFGPGTRLTVT.

This clonotype was found many times. The chain has TRBV11-2 and TRBJ1-2; D uncertain. V lost 0 bases and J lost 8, with 13 bases in between. Germline V CDR1 and CDR2: SGHAT, FQNNGV. The CDR3 covers 14 residues. CDR3 region: CASSLEVSGRGYTF. CDR3 DNA sequence: TGTGCCAGCAGCTTAGAGGTCAGCGGACGGGGCTACACCTTC.

This clonotype was recorded many times. The chain links TRBV12-3 or TRBV12-4 to TRBJ2-4, with no clear D. V shed 2 bases and J shed 0 bases, with 2 bases lying between them. The length of the CDR3 is 13 residues. The CDR3 nucleotides read TGTGCCAGCAGTTTAAAAGCCAAAAACATTCAGTACTTC. Translation gives CASSLKAKNIQYF.

This chain uses TRBV18 with TRBJ2-2, with a possible D match to TRBD1 (5 bases). This CDR3 region has 14 residues. Trimming left V 6 bases short and J 4 bases short, with 12 bases between. Germline V gene sequence: CDR1 KGHSH, CDR2 LQKENI. CDR3 sequence (DNA): TGTGCCAGCTCCCTCTACACAGGCACCGGGGAGCTGTTTTTT. Translated, it gives CASSLYTGTGELFF.

This clonotype was observed many times. The chain carries TRBV24-1 and TRBJ2-2, with a possible D match to TRBD1 (6 bases). This CDR3 is 12 amino acids long. Trimming left V 2 bases short and J 10 bases short, with 7 bases between. Looked up from germline, CDR1 is KGHDR and CDR2 is SFDVKD. The CDR3 coding sequence is TGTGCCACCAGTGATTACAGGGAGGAGCTGTTTTTT. The encoded protein is CATSDYREELFF.

The chain is built from TRBV12-5 and TRBJ1-5, with D possibly matching TRBD1 (5 bases). This CDR3 comprises 15 residues. Between the trimmed V and J ends, which lost 2 bases and 6 bases, there was a span of 14 bases. Germline assignment: CDR1 LGHNT and CDR2 FRNRAP. The CDR3 loop reads CASGLPGWGTQPQHF. Here the CDR3 DNA reads TGTGCTAGTGGTTTGCCCGGGTGGGGCACTCAGCCCCAGCATTTT.

This clonotype was seen ten or more times. This chain uses TRBV11-2 with TRBJ1-2, with TRBD1 matching over 8 bases. The J segment lost 3 bases and the V segment lost 5 bases, leaving 2 bases of the junction unmatched. The CDR3 covers 13 residues. Germline loops: CDR1 SGHAT, CDR2 FQNNGV. CDR3 bases: TGTGCCAGCAGCCGGGGACAGGACTATGGCTACACCTTC. Amino acid sequence: CASSRGQDYGYTF. Combining the CDR3 with reference TRBV11-2 and TRBJ1-2 gives the whole variable domain EAGVAQSPRYKIIEKRQSVAFWCNPISGHATLYWYQQILGQGPKLLIQFQNNGVVDDSQLPKDRFSAERLKGVDSTLKIQPAKLEDSAVYLCASSRGQDYGYTFGSGTRLTVV.

At least ten counts were recorded for this clonotype. The J gene is TRBJ2-1, the V gene TRBV5-1; the D gene is possibly TRBD2 (6 bases). Between the trimmed V and J ends, which lost 4 bases and 5 bases, there was a span of 16 bases. The CDR3 consists of 15 residues. The germline gives CDR1 SGHRS, CDR2 YFSETQ. The chain's CDR3 is CASSVRDGANNEQFF. The CDR3 DNA follows: TGCGCCAGCAGCGTGCGGGACGGGGCGAACAATGAGCAGTTCTTC. The full variable domain, completed using reference TRBV5-1 and TRBJ2-1, is KAGVTQTPRYLIKTRGQQVTLSCSPISGHRSVSWYQQTPGQGLQFLFEYFSETQRNKGNFPGRFSGRQFSNSRSEMNVSTLELGDSALYLCASSVRDGANNEQFFGPGTRLTVL.

The chain links TRBV14 to TRBJ1-3, with no clear D. V lost 8 bases and J lost 0, with 8 bases in between. Germline V gene lookup returns CDR1 SGHDN and CDR2 FVKESK. The CDR3 consists of 13 residues. CDR3 nucleotide sequence: TGTGCCAGCCGATCCCACTCTGGAAACACCATATATTTT. Translation gives CASRSHSGNTIYF.

This clonotype was recorded at least ten times. V gene TRBV30 combines with J gene TRBJ2-2; D not resolved. This CDR3 is 13 amino acids long. CDR1 is GTSNPN and CDR2 is SVGIG in the germline V gene (reference sequence). Trimming removed 7 bases from V and 6 bases from J, with 15 bases in between. CDR3 bases: TGTGCCTTCTCGACCCGACCGGCCGGGGAGCTGTTTTTT. Translation: CAFSTRPAGELFF.

J is TRBJ2-2 and V is TRBV6-1, with 9 bases identical to TRBD1. This CDR3 is built from 20 residues. Germline values: CDR1 MNHNS, CDR2 SASEGT. Trimming took 1 base from V and 6 from J; bases not matched to a gene: 18. CDR3 sequence reads: CASSEVGLRTGALGAGELFF. The DNA of the CDR3 is TGTGCCAGCAGTGAAGTGGGGCTCCGGACAGGGGCTCTTGGGGCCGGGGAGCTGTTTTTT.

This clonotype was found many times. The chain combines TRBV5-1 with TRBJ1-5; D is unclear. V gave up 0 bases and J gave up 4 bases, with 5 bases separating them. This CDR3 spans 13 amino acids. Germline-derived CDR1 and CDR2 are SGHRS and YFSETQ. Written as DNA, the CDR3 is TGCGCCAGCAGCTTGGACCAAAATCAGCCCCAGCATTTT. Its translation: CASSLDQNQPQHF.

The J gene is TRBJ2-1, the V gene TRBV11-2; D is undetermined. The CDR3 sequence is 12 residues long. CDR1 is SGHAT and CDR2 is FQNNGV in the germline V gene. Trimming shortened V by 7 bases and J by 5 bases, and 9 bases separated the two germline ends. The CDR3 DNA reads TGTGCCAGCACCAGGAGCGACAATGAGCAGTTCTTC. Translating gives CASTRSDNEQFF.

This clonotype was seen at least ten times. This chain uses TRBV12-3 or TRBV12-4 with TRBJ2-1, with 10 bases that match TRBD2. This CDR3 has 17 residues. The J segment lost 5 bases and the V segment lost 7 bases, leaving 14 bases of the junction unmatched. In DNA, the CDR3 is TGTGCCAGCACCCCCGCGACTAGCGGGCGGATTAACAATGAGCAGTTCTTC. Translated, it gives CASTPATSGRINNEQFF.

This clonotype was seen many times. This chain links TRBV11-2 with TRBJ2-3; no clear D gene. The CDR3 covers 14 residues. The germline V gene has CDR1 SGHAT and CDR2 FQNNGV. V lost 5 bases and J 0 bases, leaving 9 bases between the germline ends. CDR3 nucleotide sequence: TGTGCCAGCAGCCCCTTGAGTAGCACAGATACGCAGTATTTT. Translating gives CASSPLSSTDTQYF.

The J gene is TRBJ2-3, the V gene TRBV5-1; TRBD2 aligns across 9 bases. This CDR3 has 16 amino acids. V dropped 5 bases and J dropped 1; count of bases not matched to a gene: 8. Germline lookup yields CDR1 SGHRS and CDR2 YFSETQ. CDR3 in amino acids: CASRPNSGSGTDTQYF. The CDR3 bases are TGCGCCAGCAGGCCCAATAGCGGGAGTGGCACAGATACGCAGTATTTT.

As concerns this clonotype: Just one base apart from a much larger clone, this may be a read error. The V gene is TRBV4-2, the J gene TRBJ1-2; D is possibly TRBD1 (5 bases). The germline gives CDR1 LGHNA, CDR2 YNFKEQ. The CDR3 has 15 residues. Trimming stripped 1 base from V and 8 bases from J, with 17 bases between. CDR3 residues: CASSQGRGLRGGYTF. DNA for the CDR3: TGTGCCAGCAGCCAAGGGCGCGGGTTGAGGGGCGGCTACACCTTC.

About this clonotype itself: The junction shows a germline mismatch at one end, possibly a read error. The chain is built from TRBV7-9 and TRBJ2-7; D gene uncertain. CDR3 length equals 15 residues. Per the germline V gene, CDR1 is SEHNR and CDR2 is FQNEAQ (reference sequence). The CDR3, as DNA: TGTGCCAGCAGCTCCAGGACCGAGAACTCCTACAAGCAGTACTTC. Translation: CASSSRTENSYKQYF.

This clonotype appeared many times. The V call is TRBV7-9, the J call TRBJ2-5; 7 bases align to TRBD2. CDR1 and CDR2 (germline): SEHNR, FQNEAQ (reference sequence). V trimming: 7 bases; J trimming: 3 bases; junction bases outside the gene matches: 2. The CDR3 sequence is 12 residues long. The CDR3 region is CASIRGEETQYF. In nucleotides, the CDR3 is TGTGCCAGCATTCGGGGGGAAGAGACCCAGTACTTC. The full variable domain, completed using reference TRBV7-9 and TRBJ2-5, is DTGVSQNPRHKITKRGQNVTFRCDPISEHNRLYWYRQTLGQGPEFLTYFQNEAQLEKSRLLSDRFSAERPKGSFSTLEIQRTEQGDSAMYLCASIRGEETQYFGPGTRLLVL.

This clonotype was detected only a few times. The chain employs TRBV10-3 and TRBJ1-2, with D perhaps TRBD1 (5 bases). Trimming pared 7 bases from V and 5 bases from J, leaving 14 bases between. Germline CDR1 reads ENHRY; CDR2 reads SYGVKD. The CDR3 has 13 residues. CDR3 loop: CAITPRVLYGYTF. CDR3 bases: TGTGCCATCACTCCCAGGGTTTTGTATGGCTACACCTTC.

The chain carries TRBV20-1 and TRBJ1-1; the match to TRBD1 covers 8 bases. Germline values: CDR1 DFQATT, CDR2 SNEGSKA (reference sequence). The junction had 8 bases not matched to a gene; V was cut back by 1 base and J by 4 bases. The CDR3 covers 15 residues. The CDR3, as DNA: TGCAGTGCTAGAGTACCGGACAGGGAAAGCACTGAAGCTTTCTTT. Translation gives CSARVPDRESTEAFF.

This clonotype came up a few times. V usage is TRBV5-4 and J usage is TRBJ2-1; perhaps TRBD1 as D (6 bases). This CDR3 spans 14 amino acids. Looked up from germline, CDR1 is SGHNT and CDR2 is YYREEE (reference sequence). V was trimmed by 10 bases and J by 4 bases, leaving 18 bases between them. CDR3 in DNA: TGTGCCTCGGGCCGGGACACCCTTTACAATGAGCAGTTCTTC. Its protein product is CASGRDTLYNEQFF.